This TCR beta chain was recorded in a study of spatial heterogeneity in lung cancer. Sample time point: sample taken at primary tumor resection. Tumor, nontumor lung or frozen PBMC supplied whole RNA that was sequenced unsorted. Germline V lookup: CDR1 DFQATT, CDR2 SNEGSKA (reference sequence). Trimming took 4 bases from V and 4 from J; bases not matched to a gene: 9. The CDR3 is made up of 14 amino acids. TCRdb re-analysed the 5' RACE reads in MiXCR, keeping a single row per CDR3 protein. Of 90,000 or so distinct CDR3 sequences listed, approximately 8.2% are singletons. Sequences were derived from PBMCs, sampled at surgery. The TCR originated in a male donor with early-stage non-small cell lung cancer. The V and J genes are TRBV20-1 and TRBJ1-1, with 7 bases identical to TRBD1. CDR3 region: CSANVPGGATEAFF. The CDR3 DNA reads TGCAGTGCTAATGTACCAGGGGGAGCCACTGAAGCTTTCTTT.